These 5 T cell receptor beta chains came from one sample sequenced in a study of T cells expressing NK-cell markers. One entry per CDR3 protein, without DNA, is what TCRdb gives after re-calling the 5' RACE reads. Its listing shows about 190,000 distinct CDR3 sequences. The sequenced sample was blood T cells: a sorted CD56 or NKG2C T cell subset, CD4+ or CD8+ T cells, or bulk PBMC T cells (not recorded which). The source of these receptors is a man aged 18-69 years in good health.

The V and J genes are TRBV19 and TRBJ1-1. The CDR3 is 14 amino acids. Germline V lookup: CDR1 LNHDA, CDR2 SQIVND (reference sequence). CDR3 amino acids: CASKAAGGNTEAFF.

V gene TRBV14 combines with J gene TRBJ1-4. This CDR3 contains 14 residues. Looked up from germline, CDR1 is SGHDN and CDR2 is FVKESK. CDR3 amino acids: CASSQDGQNEKLFF.

The chain employs TRBV7-8 and TRBJ2-7. Germline CDR1 reads SGHVS; CDR2 reads FQNEAQ. This CDR3 is built from 15 residues. The CDR3: CASSVVVRPSYEQYF.

The chain links TRBV23-1 to TRBJ2-5. TRBV23-1 is labeled an ORF, and its function is uncertain. This CDR3 spans 13 amino acids. This CDR3 reads CASSQLSQETQYF.

The chain has TRBV20-1 and TRBJ1-1. Germline V gene data show CDR1 as DFQATT and CDR2 as SNEGSKA (reference sequence). The CDR3 runs to 15 residues. The CDR3 region is CSATRRGQEGTEAFF.